The clone carrying this T cell receptor beta chain appeared a few times. The assay was immunoSEQ multiplex PCR, and TCRdb's table has in-frame clones only and misses some. The sample shows 400,000 to 450,000 clones, 70% to 90% of them seen only once. This entry comes from a study of blood T cell repertoires in COVID-19. V lost 4 bases and J 7 bases, leaving 9 bases between the germline ends. Germline-derived CDR1 and CDR2 are SGHTS and YDEGEE. The CDR3 runs to 13 residues. The sample consisted of peripheral blood. This receptor was taken from a woman aged 50 to 60 with COVID-19, enrolled during active disease. This chain uses TRBV5-8 with TRBJ1-6, with D tentatively TRBD1 (6 bases). DNA of the CDR3: TGTGCCAGCAGCATAGGACAGAATTCACCCCTCCACTTT. Translating it yields CASSIGQNSPLHF. The full variable domain, its missing parts supplied by reference TRBV5-8 and TRBJ1-6, is EAGVTQSPTHLIKTRGQQATLRCSPISGHTSVYWYQQALGLGLQFLLWYDEGEERNRGNFPPRFSGRQFPNYSSELNVNALELEDSALYLCASSIGQNSPLHFGNGTRLTVT.